This TCR beta chain is drawn from a study of blood T cell repertoires in COVID-19 (TCRdb year 2020). Notes on the research overall: Samples from collaborators originated in the United States, Italy and Spain and spanned both the acute and convalescent phases of COVID-19. HLA class I and class II types, where available, came from metadata supplied by the sample provider rather than from assay-based typing. The repertoires were released in a freely available public database meant as a resource for research on the immune response to SARS-CoV-2. The material from the prospective study consisted of cDNA or gDNA derived from T cells, B-cell-depleted T cells, or PBMCs. The dataset comprised deeply sampled blood TCRbeta repertoires from subjects exposed to, actively infected with, or recovered from COVID-19. A de-identified subject ID, COVID-19 status, age in years and sex were almost always included in the sample metadata. The samples were drawn from two sources: the first 160 participants of the ongoing ImmuneRACE study, and 1,254 subjects contributed by 6 global collaborators.

What the work shows at the level of the full study, not this receptor alone: Clinical and demographic metadata were provided uncurated, with the amount varying by source and participant.

The V end gives up 4 bases and the J end 3 bases, leaving 9 bases in the junction not matched to a gene. In the germline V gene (reference sequence), CDR1 corresponds to SGHNT and CDR2 to YYREEE. Its CDR3 holds 15 amino acids, cysteine through phenylalanine. Solely the CDR3 DNA is kept, with 45 bases framed from the first base. Each collaborating institution followed its own protocols to collect whole blood in K2EDTA tubes. For TCRbeta analysis, collaborator samples were shipped as frozen whole blood, as isolated PBMCs, or as DNA extracted from either sample type. In regard to this clone: Its antigen has not been determined. Base quality data are lacking; no much larger clone is found one base away.

The immunoSEQ Assay, a bias-controlled multiplex PCR, was used to amplify TCRbeta CDR3 regions from genomic DNA. Under the source paper's analysis protocol: The number of nucleated cells in each sample was estimated from the amplification of reference gene primers within the assay. To quantify the absolute abundance of each unique TCRbeta CDR3 rearrangement, sequence reads were collapsed and filtered. Productive Simpson clonality was computed per sample as the square root of Simpson's diversity index over productive rearrangements. TCRdb limited this immuneACCESS table to in-frame rearrangements with V and J called. A share of clones is missing; checked studies link under half to unresolved V genes, and the rest is unexplained. D and trimming come from the DNA, and the V and J calls and clone size come from that table. The sample yields some 74,000 clones; around 77% were counted once. About 17% of the sample belongs to the ten largest clones.

The chain uses TRBV5-4 and TRBJ2-5, with 7 central nucleotides matching TRBD1. This sequence originates from a man aged 70 or older with active or convalescent COVID-19. The specimen was peripheral blood. The sequence in DNA is TGTGCCAGCAGCCAACCCGGGACAGTTAAAGAGACCCAGTACTTC. This codes for CASSQPGTVKETQYF.